The subject of this entry is one T cell receptor beta chain. What it binds is unknown. This sample is drawn from a study of CXCR3-negative and CXCR3-positive naive CD8 T cells. Carrying UMI labels, the TRB cDNA libraries were prepared through 5' RACE. TCRdb reworked the 5' RACE reads into one entry per CDR3 protein, no DNA. This listing includes about 150,000 distinct CDR3 sequences. From germline, CDR1 is LGHNA and CDR2 YSLEER. The CDR3 is 16 residues long. Study-level results: CXCR3-positive naive cells had TRB CDR3s that were more hydrophobic than CXCR3-negative naive cells had. Naive subsets displayed similar surface CD5, and TCR strength was inferred from TRB CDR3 properties.

The sample was naive CXCR3+ CD8+ T cells from blood. Noted subset: CD45RO-CCR7+CD27+CD95- naive CD8+ T cells expressing CXCR3 (TNR3+). This TCR was sampled from a human donor in good health. Some clones in this sample may be carry-over from other donors' samples. The rearrangement links TRBV4-3 to TRBJ2-7; with no DNA, the TCRdb D assignment of TRBD2 cannot be verified. CDR3 residues: CASSHGLAGSSYEQYF.